This TCR beta chain was recovered during a study of blood T cell repertoires in COVID-19. The overall study: The United States, Italy and Spain provided the acute and convalescent COVID-19 samples. The analysed material was cDNA or gDNA that came from T cells, B-cell-depleted T cells, or PBMCs.

In the authors' workflow: Amplification of reference gene primers was used by the study to estimate nucleated cell counts. Profiled with immunoSEQ multiplex PCR; TCRdb holds only in-frame clones, not every one. The V and J calls and clone size come from that table; D and trimming were worked out from the DNA. This sample yields fewer than 250,000 clones, of which roughly 86% are seen a single time; 2.5% to 3% belongs to the top ten. This clone occurred once. The origin of this receptor is a woman between 25 and 40 years old with acute COVID-19. Sequenced input: PBMCs or T cells enriched from blood (not recorded which).

The chain's CDR3 is CASSVTGGRTFF. The CDR3 bases are TGTGCCAGCAGCGTAACAGGGGGCAGGACTTTCTTT. This chain links TRBV9 with TRBJ1-1, with 9 positions matching TRBD1. CDR1 and CDR2 from the germline V gene are SGDLS and YYNGEE. Trimming at V came to 1 base and at J to 12 bases, leaving 4 bases not matched to a gene. The length of the CDR3 is 12 residues.